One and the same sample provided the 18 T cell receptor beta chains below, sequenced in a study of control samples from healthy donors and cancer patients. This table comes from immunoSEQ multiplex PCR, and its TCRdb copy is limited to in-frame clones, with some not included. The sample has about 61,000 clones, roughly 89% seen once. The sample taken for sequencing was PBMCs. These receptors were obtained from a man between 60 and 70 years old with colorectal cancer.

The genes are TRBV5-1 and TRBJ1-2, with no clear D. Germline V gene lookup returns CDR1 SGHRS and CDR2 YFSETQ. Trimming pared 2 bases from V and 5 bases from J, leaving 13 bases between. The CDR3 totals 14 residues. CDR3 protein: CASSFGVVGYGYTF. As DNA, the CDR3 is TGCGCCAGCAGCTTCGGGGTGGTTGGATATGGCTACACCTTC.

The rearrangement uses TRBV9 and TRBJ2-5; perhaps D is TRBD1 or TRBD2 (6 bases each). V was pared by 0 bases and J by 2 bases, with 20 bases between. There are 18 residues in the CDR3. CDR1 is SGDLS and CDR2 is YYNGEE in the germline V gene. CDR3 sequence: CASSVATSRGAGQETQYF. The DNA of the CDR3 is TGTGCCAGCAGCGTAGCTACCTCGAGGGGGGCGGGGCAAGAGACCCAGTACTTC. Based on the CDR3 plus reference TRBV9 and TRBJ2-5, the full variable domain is DSGVTQTPKHLITATGQRVTLRCSPRSGDLSVYWYQQSLDQGLQFLIQYYNGEERAKGNILERFSAQQFPDLHSELNLSSLELGDSALYFCASSVATSRGAGQETQYFGPGTRLLVL.

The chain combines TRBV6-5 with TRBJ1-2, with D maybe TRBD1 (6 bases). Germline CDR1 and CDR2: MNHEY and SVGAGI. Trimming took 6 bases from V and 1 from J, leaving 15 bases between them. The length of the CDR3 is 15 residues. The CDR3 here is CASRMGAGGNYGYTF. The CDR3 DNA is TGTGCCAGCAGGATGGGGGCGGGAGGTAACTATGGCTACACCTTC.

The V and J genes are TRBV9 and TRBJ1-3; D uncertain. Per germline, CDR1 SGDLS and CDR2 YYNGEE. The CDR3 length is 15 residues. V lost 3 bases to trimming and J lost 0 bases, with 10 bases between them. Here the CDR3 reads CASSAAGHSGNTIYF. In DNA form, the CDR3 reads TGTGCCAGCAGCGCTGCGGGCCACTCTGGAAACACCATATATTTT.

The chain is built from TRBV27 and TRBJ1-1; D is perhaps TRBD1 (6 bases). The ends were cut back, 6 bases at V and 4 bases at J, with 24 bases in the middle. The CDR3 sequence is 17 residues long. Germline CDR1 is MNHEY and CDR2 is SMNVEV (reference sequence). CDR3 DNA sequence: TGTGCCAGCAGCCTAACAGGGCGCCCCCATGATTTCACTGAAGCTTTCTTT. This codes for CASSLTGRPHDFTEAFF.

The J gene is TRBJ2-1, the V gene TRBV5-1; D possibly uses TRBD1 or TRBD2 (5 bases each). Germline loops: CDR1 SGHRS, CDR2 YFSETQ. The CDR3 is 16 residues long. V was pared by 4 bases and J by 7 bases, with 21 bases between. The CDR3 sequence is CASSGWDVGIGNEQFF. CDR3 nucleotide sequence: TGCGCCAGCAGCGGGTGGGACGTGGGGATCGGAAATGAGCAGTTCTTC.

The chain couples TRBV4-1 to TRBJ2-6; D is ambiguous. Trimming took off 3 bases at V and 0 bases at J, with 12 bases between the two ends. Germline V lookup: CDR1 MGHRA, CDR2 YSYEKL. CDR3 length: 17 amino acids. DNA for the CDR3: TGCGCCAGCAGCCACCTTGGACGCATCTCTGGGGCCAACGTCCTGACTTTC. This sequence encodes CASSHLGRISGANVLTF.

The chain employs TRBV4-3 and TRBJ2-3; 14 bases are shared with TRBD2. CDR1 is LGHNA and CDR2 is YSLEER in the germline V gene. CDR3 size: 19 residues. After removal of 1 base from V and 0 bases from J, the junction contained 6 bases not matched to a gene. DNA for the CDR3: TGCGCCAGCAGCCAAGGACTAGCGGGGGGGCTTATAAGCACAGATACGCAGTATTTT. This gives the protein CASSQGLAGGLISTDTQYF.

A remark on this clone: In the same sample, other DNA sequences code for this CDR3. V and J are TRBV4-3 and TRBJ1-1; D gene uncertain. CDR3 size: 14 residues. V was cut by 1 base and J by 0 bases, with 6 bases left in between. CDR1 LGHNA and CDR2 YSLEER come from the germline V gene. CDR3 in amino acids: CASSQGGLNTEAFF. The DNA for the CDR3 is TGCGCCAGCAGCCAAGGAGGGTTGAACACTGAAGCTTTCTTT.

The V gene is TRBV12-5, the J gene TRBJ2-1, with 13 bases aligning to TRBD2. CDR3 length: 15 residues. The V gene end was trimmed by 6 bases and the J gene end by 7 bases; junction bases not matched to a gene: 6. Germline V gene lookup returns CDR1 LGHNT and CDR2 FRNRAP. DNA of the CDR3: TGTGCTAGTGGCCGAGGGACTAGCGGGGCTAATGAGCAGTTCTTC. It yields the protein CASGRGTSGANEQFF.

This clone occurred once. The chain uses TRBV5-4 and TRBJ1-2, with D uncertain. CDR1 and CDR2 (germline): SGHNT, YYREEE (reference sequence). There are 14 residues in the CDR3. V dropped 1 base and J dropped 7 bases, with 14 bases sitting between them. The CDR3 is CASSLRGSLLGYTF. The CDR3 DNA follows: TGTGCCAGCAGCTTGCGAGGCAGTCTACTTGGCTACACCTTC.

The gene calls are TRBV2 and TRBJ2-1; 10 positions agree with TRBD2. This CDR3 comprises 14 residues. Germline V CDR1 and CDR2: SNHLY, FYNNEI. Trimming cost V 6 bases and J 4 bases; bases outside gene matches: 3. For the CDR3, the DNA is TGTGCCAGCAGGGATAGCGGGGGGTACAATGAGCAGTTCTTC. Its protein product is CASRDSGGYNEQFF.

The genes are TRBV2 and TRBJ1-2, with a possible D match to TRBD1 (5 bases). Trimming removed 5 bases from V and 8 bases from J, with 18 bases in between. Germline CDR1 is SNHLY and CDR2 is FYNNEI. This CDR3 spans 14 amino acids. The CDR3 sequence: CASSFGTPGSGYTF. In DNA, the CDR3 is TGTGCCAGCAGTTTCGGGACTCCAGGGAGCGGCTACACCTTC.

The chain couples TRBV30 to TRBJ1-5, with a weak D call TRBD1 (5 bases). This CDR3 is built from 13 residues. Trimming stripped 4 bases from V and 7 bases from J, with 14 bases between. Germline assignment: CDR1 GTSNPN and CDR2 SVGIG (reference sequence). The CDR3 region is CAWNRDPNQPQHF. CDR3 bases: TGTGCCTGGAACCGGGACCCCAACCAGCCCCAGCATTTT.

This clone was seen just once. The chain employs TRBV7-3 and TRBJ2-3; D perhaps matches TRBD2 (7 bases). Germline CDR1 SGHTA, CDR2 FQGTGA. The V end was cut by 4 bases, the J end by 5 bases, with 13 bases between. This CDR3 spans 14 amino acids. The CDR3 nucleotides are TGTGCCAGCAGCTCCCGGGGGGCAGGAGATACGCAGTATTTT. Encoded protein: CASSSRGAGDTQYF.

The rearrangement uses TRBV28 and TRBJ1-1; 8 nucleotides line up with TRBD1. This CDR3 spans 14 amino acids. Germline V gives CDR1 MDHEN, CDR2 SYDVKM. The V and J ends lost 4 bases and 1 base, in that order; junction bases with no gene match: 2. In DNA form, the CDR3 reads TGTGCCAGCAGTTCGGACAGGGAGAACACTGAAGCTTTCTTT. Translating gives CASSSDRENTEAFF.

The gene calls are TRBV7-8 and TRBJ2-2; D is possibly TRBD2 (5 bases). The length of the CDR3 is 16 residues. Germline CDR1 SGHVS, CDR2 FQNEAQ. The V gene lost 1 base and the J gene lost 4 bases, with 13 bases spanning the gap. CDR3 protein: CASSLDWLALTGELFF. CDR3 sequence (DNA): TGTGCCAGCAGCTTAGATTGGCTAGCCCTCACCGGGGAGCTGTTTTTT.

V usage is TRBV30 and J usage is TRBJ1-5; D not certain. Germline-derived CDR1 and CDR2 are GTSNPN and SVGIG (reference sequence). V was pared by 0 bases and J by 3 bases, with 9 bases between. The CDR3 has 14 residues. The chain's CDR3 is CAWSVPGINQPQHF. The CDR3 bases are TGTGCCTGGAGTGTACCGGGCATCAATCAGCCCCAGCATTTT. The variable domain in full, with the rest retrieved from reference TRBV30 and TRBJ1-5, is SQTIHQWPATLVQPVGSPLSLECTVEGTSNPNLYWYRQAAGRGLQLLFYSVGIGQISSEVPQNLSASRPQDRQFILSSKKLLLSDSGFYLCAWSVPGINQPQHFGDGTRLSIL.